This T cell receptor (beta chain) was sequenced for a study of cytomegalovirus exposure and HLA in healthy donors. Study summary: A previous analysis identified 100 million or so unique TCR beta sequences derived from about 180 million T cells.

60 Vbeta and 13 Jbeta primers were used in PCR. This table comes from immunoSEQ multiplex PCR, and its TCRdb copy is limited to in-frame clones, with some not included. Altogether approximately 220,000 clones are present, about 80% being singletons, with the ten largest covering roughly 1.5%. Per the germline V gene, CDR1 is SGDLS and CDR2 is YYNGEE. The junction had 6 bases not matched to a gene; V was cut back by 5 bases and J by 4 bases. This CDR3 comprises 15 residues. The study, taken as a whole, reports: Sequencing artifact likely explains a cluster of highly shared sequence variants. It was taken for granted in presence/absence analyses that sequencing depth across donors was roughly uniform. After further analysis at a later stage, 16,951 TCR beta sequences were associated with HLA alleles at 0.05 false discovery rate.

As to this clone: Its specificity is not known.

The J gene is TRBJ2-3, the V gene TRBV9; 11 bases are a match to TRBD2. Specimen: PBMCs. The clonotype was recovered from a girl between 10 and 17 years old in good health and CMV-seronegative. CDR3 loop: CASSSGREAADTQYF. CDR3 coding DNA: TGTGCCAGCAGTAGCGGGAGGGAGGCGGCAGATACGCAGTATTTT.